The 16 T cell receptor beta chains reported below all come from one sample, sequenced in a study of blood T cell repertoires in COVID-19 (dated by TCRdb to the early 2020s). The protocol used for the library was the immunoSEQ multiplex PCR assay. TCRdb stores this immuneACCESS table with in-frame sequences only. Part of the clones is absent; in the studies checked, under half of the shortfall reflects unresolved V genes, and no reason is known for the rest. Here the sample has over 150,000 clones; around 81% occur a single time. The ten largest make up about 11% of the sample. The sample comprised peripheral blood. Receptor source: a man aged 70 or older with active or convalescent COVID-19.

J is TRBJ1-5 and V is TRBV18, with D maybe TRBD1 (5 bases). Per the germline V gene, CDR1 is KGHSH and CDR2 is LQKENI. The V gene lost 3 bases and the J gene lost 2 bases, with 11 bases spanning the gap. The length of the CDR3 is 15 residues. CDR3 amino acids: CASSPSSRGNQPQHF. CDR3 DNA: TGTGCCAGCTCACCCTCCAGCAGGGGCAATCAGCCCCAGCATTTT.

The V and J genes are TRBV12-3 or TRBV12-4 and TRBJ1-5; 7 positions match TRBD1. J gave up 6 bases and V 6 bases, and 5 bases lay outside the gene matches. CDR3 size: 13 residues. The CDR3 region is CASSLTGSQPQHF. The DNA of the CDR3 is TGTGCCAGCAGCTTGACAGGGAGTCAGCCCCAGCATTTT.

The rearrangement uses TRBV7-2 and TRBJ2-7; the match to TRBD2 covers 7 bases. Germline V CDR1 and CDR2: SGHTA, FQGNSA. Unmatched junction bases numbered 13, after V lost 7 bases and J lost 7 bases. The CDR3 extends over 14 amino acids. DNA of the CDR3: TGTGCCAGCACCCTCAGCGGGGATTTCGGGGAGCAGTACTTC. This translates into CASTLSGDFGEQYF.

J is TRBJ2-1 and V is TRBV19, with unresolved D. CDR1 is LNHDA, CDR2 SQIVND, per germline (reference sequence). The CDR3 length is 16 residues. V shed 5 bases and J shed 0 bases, with 14 bases lying between them. Written as DNA, the CDR3 is TGTGCCAGTAGTTCTGCCCGTTCGGGCTCCTACAATGAGCAGTTCTTC. This translates into CASSSARSGSYNEQFF.

This clone was counted a few times. This sequence joins TRBV3-1 (or the pseudogene TRBV3-2) and TRBJ1-2; unclear D gene. Trimming cost V 1 base and J 2 bases, with 8 bases left between them. In germline, CDR1 is LGHDT, CDR2 YNNKEL (reference sequence). The CDR3 is 14 amino acids. DNA of the CDR3: TGTGCCAGCAGCCAAGGACAACGAAACTATGGCTACACCTTC. The encoded protein is CASSQGQRNYGYTF.

This sequence joins TRBV5-5 and TRBJ1-4; no clear D gene. This CDR3 comprises 14 residues. The V end lost 2 bases, the J end lost 0 bases, and 5 bases lay between the germline ends. Per germline, CDR1 SGHKS and CDR2 YYEKEE (reference sequence). CDR3 DNA: TGTGCCAGCAGCTTCCCCGCAACTAATGAAAAACTGTTTTTT. It encodes CASSFPATNEKLFF.

J is TRBJ2-1 and V is TRBV5-1; 9 nucleotides line up with TRBD2. The V and J ends lost 7 bases and 4 bases, in that order; junction bases with no gene match: 9. The CDR3 consists of 15 residues. Looked up from germline, CDR1 is SGHRS and CDR2 is YFSETQ. The CDR3 region is CASGLLAGEYNEQFF. The DNA of the CDR3 is TGCGCCAGCGGGCTATTAGCGGGGGAGTACAATGAGCAGTTCTTC. The variable domain in full, completed from reference TRBV5-1 and TRBJ2-1, reads KAGVTQTPRYLIKTRGQQVTLSCSPISGHRSVSWYQQTPGQGLQFLFEYFSETQRNKGNFPGRFSGRQFSNSRSEMNVSTLELGDSALYLCASGLLAGEYNEQFFGPGTRLTVL.

J is TRBJ2-1 and V is TRBV6-1, with TRBD2 matching over 14 bases. The CDR3 extends over 18 amino acids. Germline CDR1 reads MNHNS; CDR2 reads SASEGT. V was pared by 3 bases and J by 3 bases, with 7 bases of the junction left unmatched. DNA of the CDR3: TGTGCCAGCAGTGAGCGGACTAGCGGGAGGAGGGACTACAATGAGCAGTTCTTC. Its protein is CASSERTSGRRDYNEQFF.

The gene calls are TRBV15 and TRBJ1-2, with D possibly matching TRBD1 (6 bases). Germline CDR1 reads LNHNV; CDR2 reads YYDKDF (reference sequence). Trimming stripped 9 bases from V and 5 bases from J, with 19 bases between. CDR3 size: 14 residues. The CDR3 here is CATQKGVMGYGYTF. CDR3 coding DNA: TGTGCCACTCAGAAGGGGGTTATGGGGTATGGCTACACCTTC.

This clone was seen more than once but under ten times. The CDR3 DNA reads TGCGCCAGCAGCCCTCGGGAAATGAATGAAAAACTGTTTTTT. Translating it yields CASSPREMNEKLFF. The V gene is TRBV4-1, the J gene TRBJ1-4; no firm D call. Per the germline V gene, CDR1 is MGHRA and CDR2 is YSYEKL. V lost 4 bases to trimming and J lost 5 bases, with 11 bases between them. This CDR3 contains 14 residues.

The rearrangement uses TRBV6-2 or TRBV6-3 and TRBJ2-1; D gene ambiguous. CDR1 and CDR2 from the germline V gene are MNHEY and SVGEGT. This CDR3 is 14 amino acids long. V lost 8 bases, J lost 7 bases, and 18 bases lay in between. CDR3 bases: TGTGCCAGCCGCCTCTTGAAAGCCTCTAATGAGCAGTTCTTC. It translates to CASRLLKASNEQFF.

The chain joins TRBV29-1 to TRBJ2-2; 8 nucleotides match TRBD1. CDR3 length: 13 amino acids. V trimming: 3 bases; J trimming: 7 bases; junction bases outside the gene matches: 4. The germline V gene has CDR1 SQVTM and CDR2 ANQGSEA. The CDR3 region is CSVDTGGGGELFF. The CDR3 coding sequence is TGCAGCGTTGACACAGGGGGTGGCGGGGAGCTGTTTTTT.

The chain combines TRBV9 with TRBJ2-1; D possibly corresponds to TRBD2 (5 bases). The length of the CDR3 is 17 residues. The V gene lost 0 bases and the J gene lost 0 bases, with 13 bases spanning the gap. Per germline, CDR1 SGDLS and CDR2 YYNGEE. The CDR3 sequence: CASSVGSGVYSYNEQFF. In DNA form, the CDR3 reads TGTGCCAGCAGCGTAGGGAGCGGCGTATACTCCTACAATGAGCAGTTCTTC.

This chain links TRBV12-3 or TRBV12-4 with TRBJ2-1; perhaps TRBD2 as D (5 bases). V lost 2 bases and J 11 bases, leaving 13 bases between the germline ends. The CDR3 runs to 13 residues. The CDR3 sequence: CASSLSGFPQQFF. Here the CDR3 DNA reads TGTGCCAGCAGTTTATCGGGATTTCCCCAGCAGTTCTTC.

This rearrangement joins TRBV5-1 to TRBJ2-3; the match to TRBD2 covers 10 bases. J gave up 1 base and V 0 bases, and 8 bases lay outside the gene matches. The CDR3 consists of 18 residues. Per germline, CDR1 SGHRS and CDR2 YFSETQ. CDR3 nucleotide sequence: TGCGCCAGCAGCTTGGGTCCAGCGGGGGGGCCAGGCACAGATACGCAGTATTTT. Its protein product is CASSLGPAGGPGTDTQYF.

The chain recombines TRBV18 with TRBJ2-2, with unresolved D. Looked up from germline, CDR1 is KGHSH and CDR2 is LQKENI. Between the trimmed V and J ends, which lost 1 base and 1 base, there was a span of 4 bases. The CDR3 runs 14 residues. CDR3 nucleotide sequence: TGTGCCAGCTCACCACAGCGGAACACCGGGGAGCTGTTTTTT. Its translation: CASSPQRNTGELFF.